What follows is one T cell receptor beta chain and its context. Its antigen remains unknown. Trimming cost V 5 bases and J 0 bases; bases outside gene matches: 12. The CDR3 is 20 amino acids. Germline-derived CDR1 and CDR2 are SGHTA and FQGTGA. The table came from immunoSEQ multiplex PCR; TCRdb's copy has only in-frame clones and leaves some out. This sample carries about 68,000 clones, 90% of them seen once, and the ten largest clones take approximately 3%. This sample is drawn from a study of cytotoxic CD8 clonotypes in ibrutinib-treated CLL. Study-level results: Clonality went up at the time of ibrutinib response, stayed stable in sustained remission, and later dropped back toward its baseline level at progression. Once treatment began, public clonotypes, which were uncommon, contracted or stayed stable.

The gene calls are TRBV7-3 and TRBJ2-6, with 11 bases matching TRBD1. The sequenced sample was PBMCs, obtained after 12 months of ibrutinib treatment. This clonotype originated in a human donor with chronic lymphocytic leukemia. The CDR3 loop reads CASSRTGGAPRGSGANVLTF. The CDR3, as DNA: TGTGCCAGCAGCCGGACAGGGGGCGCACCTAGGGGCTCTGGGGCCAACGTCCTGACTTTC.